These 5 T cell receptor beta chains share one sample of origin, sequenced in a study of CD8+CD57+ T cells in acquired aplastic anemia. CDR3 and TCR beta VDJ profiling relied on genomic DNA as the template. TCRdb redid the calling of the reads with MiXCR, one entry per CDR3 protein. The sample contains around 150,000 distinct CDR3 sequences, approximately 44% of which appear only once. Sequencing input: sorted CD4+, CD8+, or CD8+CD57+ T cells (not recorded which) from PBMCs. The source is a human donor in good health.

This clonotype appeared many times. The V call is TRBV12-3 or TRBV12-4, the J call TRBJ1-1, with D maybe TRBD1 (6 bases). CDR3 size: 14 residues. The germline V and J ends were trimmed by 6 bases and 4 bases, with 15 bases remaining between them. For the CDR3, the DNA is TGTGCCAGCAGGGGGGGAGGAGGGGGCACTGAAGCTTTCTTT. This translates into CASRGGGGGTEAFF.

A remark on this clonotype: Since a much larger clone is just one base distant, this may be a read error. The CDR3 ends on some other residue instead of the conserved phenylalanine or tryptophan, so this is likely a read error. This chain uses TRBV7-3 with TRBJ2-1; perhaps TRBD2 as D (5 bases). V shed 5 bases and J shed 11 bases, with 13 bases lying between them. The CDR3 has 12 residues. Germline-derived CDR1 and CDR2 are SGHTA and FQGTGA. The CDR3, as DNA: TGTGCCAGCAGCCCACCTGGAGGTAAGCAGTTCCTC. This codes for CASSPPGGKQFL.

The chain recombines TRBV6-2 or TRBV6-3 with TRBJ1-1; tentatively, D is TRBD1 (5 bases). The CDR3 has 15 amino acids. The germline CDR1 and CDR2 sequences are MNHEY and SVGEGT. With 8 bases removed from V and 1 base from J, the gap between germline ends came to 17 bases. The CDR3 DNA reads TGTGCCAGCTCCCTCCGGGGACCCCCGAACACTGAAGCTTTCTTT. The encoded protein is CASSLRGPPNTEAFF.

This clonotype has more than one count but fewer than ten. V usage is TRBV5-5 and J usage is TRBJ2-7; D gene uncertain. Trimming shortened V by 2 bases and J by 6 bases, and 9 bases separated the two germline ends. CDR1 and CDR2 (germline): SGHKS, YYEKEE (reference sequence). The CDR3 extends over 12 amino acids. The CDR3 loop reads CASSLVGREQYF. The DNA of the CDR3 is TGTGCCAGCAGCTTAGTAGGGCGCGAGCAGTACTTC.

This rearrangement joins TRBV20-1 to TRBJ2-1; D is unclear. V was pared by 3 bases and J by 4 bases, with 13 bases between. The CDR3 length is 14 residues. Looked up from germline, CDR1 is DFQATT and CDR2 is SNEGSKA (reference sequence). The CDR3 DNA sequence: TGCAGTGCTAGGTCCCTCCCGCAATACAATGAGCAGTTCTTC. This codes for CSARSLPQYNEQFF.